This TCR beta chain was obtained from a study of blood T cell repertoires in COVID-19. V was cut by 5 bases and J by 6 bases, with 17 bases left in between. The CDR3 runs 14 residues. Germline-derived CDR1 and CDR2 are LNHNV and YYDKDF (reference sequence). This table comes from immunoSEQ multiplex PCR, and its TCRdb copy is limited to in-frame clones, with some not included. There are about 70,000 clones in the sample; around 86% occur only once, and around 4.2% lies in the top ten. Sequencing was carried out using peripheral blood. The TCR originated in a man in his 70s with active COVID-19. The J gene is TRBJ2-7, the V gene TRBV15, with a tentative D call TRBD1 (7 bases). CDR3 nucleotides: TGTGCCACCAGCTTCCAGCGGCAGGGGGGCGAGCAGTACTTC. It yields the protein CATSFQRQGGEQYF.